This T cell receptor (beta chain) is from a study of PD-1 blockade in classical Hodgkin lymphoma. The wider study: Patients had nivolumab dosed at 3 mg/kg, delivered intravenously every 2 weeks.

Points on this clone: The target antigen is unknown.

Whole-study findings and limits: Patients who responded completely had about the same baseline diversity as newly diagnosed patients.

Each patient relapsed following autologous stem cell transplantation, and prior brentuximab vedotin exposure differed. Germline loops: CDR1 SGHAT, CDR2 FQNNGV. V lost 7 bases, J lost 0 bases, and 12 bases lay in between. There are 14 residues in the CDR3. Libraries were prepared by immunoSEQ multiplex PCR; TCRdb keeps only in-frame clonotypes and omits some of them. The sample records around 66,000 clones, 71% being singletons. The source material was peripheral blood mononuclear cells (PBMCs), sampled before the second cycle of nivolumab. The chain uses TRBV11-2 and TRBJ1-2, with D unresolved. The source of this sequence is a human donor with classical Hodgkin lymphoma. CDR3 sequence: CASTPVGTNYGYTF. The CDR3, as DNA: TGTGCCAGCACCCCCGTGGGGACTAACTATGGCTACACCTTC.